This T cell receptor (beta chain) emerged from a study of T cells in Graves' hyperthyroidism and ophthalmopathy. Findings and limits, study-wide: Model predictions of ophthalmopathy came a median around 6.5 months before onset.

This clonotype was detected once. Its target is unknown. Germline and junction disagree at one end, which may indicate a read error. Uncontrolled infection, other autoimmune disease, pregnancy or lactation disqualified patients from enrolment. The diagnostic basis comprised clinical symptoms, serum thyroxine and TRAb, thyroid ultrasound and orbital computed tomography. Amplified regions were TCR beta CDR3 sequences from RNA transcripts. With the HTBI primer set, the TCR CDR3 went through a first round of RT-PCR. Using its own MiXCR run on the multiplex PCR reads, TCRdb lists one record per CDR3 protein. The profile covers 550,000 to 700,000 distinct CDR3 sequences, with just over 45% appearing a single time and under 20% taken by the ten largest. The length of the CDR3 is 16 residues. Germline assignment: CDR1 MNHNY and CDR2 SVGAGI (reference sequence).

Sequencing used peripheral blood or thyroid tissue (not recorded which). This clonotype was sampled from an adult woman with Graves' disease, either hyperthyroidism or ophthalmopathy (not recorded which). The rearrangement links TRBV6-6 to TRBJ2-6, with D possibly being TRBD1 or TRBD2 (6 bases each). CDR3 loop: CASLRTGDTGANVLTF. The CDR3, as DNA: TGTGCCAGCTTAAGGACGGGGGACACTGGTGCCAACGTCCTGACTTTC.